One sample yielded the 2 T cell receptor beta chains listed below, sequenced in a study of cytomegalovirus exposure and HLA in healthy donors. Method: immunoSEQ multiplex PCR; TCRdb's copy keeps in-frame clones and lacks some. The repertoire holds under 150,000 clones, more than 75% seen once, with approximately 10% in the top ten. Sample: PBMCs. These TCRs come from a young man in good health and CMV-seropositive.

This sequence joins TRBV6-6 and TRBJ1-5; possibly TRBD1 for D (6 bases). Germline V gene lookup returns CDR1 MNHNY and CDR2 SVGAGI (reference sequence). The CDR3 is 16 residues long. Trimming pared 6 bases from V and 1 base from J, leaving 16 bases between. CDR3 amino acids: CASRSRKGVSNQPQHF. The CDR3 DNA reads TGTGCCAGCAGGAGCAGGAAGGGGGTCAGCAATCAGCCCCAGCATTTT.

The chain employs TRBV7-9 and TRBJ2-1, with 9 bases matching TRBD1. V lost 10 bases and J lost 4; bases outside the gene matches: 8. Germline V lookup: CDR1 SEHNR, CDR2 FQNEAQ (reference sequence). This CDR3 region has 14 residues. The CDR3 DNA sequence: TGTGCCACGCATGGAGACAGGGGGTACAATGAGCAGTTCTTC. It yields the protein CATHGDRGYNEQFF.